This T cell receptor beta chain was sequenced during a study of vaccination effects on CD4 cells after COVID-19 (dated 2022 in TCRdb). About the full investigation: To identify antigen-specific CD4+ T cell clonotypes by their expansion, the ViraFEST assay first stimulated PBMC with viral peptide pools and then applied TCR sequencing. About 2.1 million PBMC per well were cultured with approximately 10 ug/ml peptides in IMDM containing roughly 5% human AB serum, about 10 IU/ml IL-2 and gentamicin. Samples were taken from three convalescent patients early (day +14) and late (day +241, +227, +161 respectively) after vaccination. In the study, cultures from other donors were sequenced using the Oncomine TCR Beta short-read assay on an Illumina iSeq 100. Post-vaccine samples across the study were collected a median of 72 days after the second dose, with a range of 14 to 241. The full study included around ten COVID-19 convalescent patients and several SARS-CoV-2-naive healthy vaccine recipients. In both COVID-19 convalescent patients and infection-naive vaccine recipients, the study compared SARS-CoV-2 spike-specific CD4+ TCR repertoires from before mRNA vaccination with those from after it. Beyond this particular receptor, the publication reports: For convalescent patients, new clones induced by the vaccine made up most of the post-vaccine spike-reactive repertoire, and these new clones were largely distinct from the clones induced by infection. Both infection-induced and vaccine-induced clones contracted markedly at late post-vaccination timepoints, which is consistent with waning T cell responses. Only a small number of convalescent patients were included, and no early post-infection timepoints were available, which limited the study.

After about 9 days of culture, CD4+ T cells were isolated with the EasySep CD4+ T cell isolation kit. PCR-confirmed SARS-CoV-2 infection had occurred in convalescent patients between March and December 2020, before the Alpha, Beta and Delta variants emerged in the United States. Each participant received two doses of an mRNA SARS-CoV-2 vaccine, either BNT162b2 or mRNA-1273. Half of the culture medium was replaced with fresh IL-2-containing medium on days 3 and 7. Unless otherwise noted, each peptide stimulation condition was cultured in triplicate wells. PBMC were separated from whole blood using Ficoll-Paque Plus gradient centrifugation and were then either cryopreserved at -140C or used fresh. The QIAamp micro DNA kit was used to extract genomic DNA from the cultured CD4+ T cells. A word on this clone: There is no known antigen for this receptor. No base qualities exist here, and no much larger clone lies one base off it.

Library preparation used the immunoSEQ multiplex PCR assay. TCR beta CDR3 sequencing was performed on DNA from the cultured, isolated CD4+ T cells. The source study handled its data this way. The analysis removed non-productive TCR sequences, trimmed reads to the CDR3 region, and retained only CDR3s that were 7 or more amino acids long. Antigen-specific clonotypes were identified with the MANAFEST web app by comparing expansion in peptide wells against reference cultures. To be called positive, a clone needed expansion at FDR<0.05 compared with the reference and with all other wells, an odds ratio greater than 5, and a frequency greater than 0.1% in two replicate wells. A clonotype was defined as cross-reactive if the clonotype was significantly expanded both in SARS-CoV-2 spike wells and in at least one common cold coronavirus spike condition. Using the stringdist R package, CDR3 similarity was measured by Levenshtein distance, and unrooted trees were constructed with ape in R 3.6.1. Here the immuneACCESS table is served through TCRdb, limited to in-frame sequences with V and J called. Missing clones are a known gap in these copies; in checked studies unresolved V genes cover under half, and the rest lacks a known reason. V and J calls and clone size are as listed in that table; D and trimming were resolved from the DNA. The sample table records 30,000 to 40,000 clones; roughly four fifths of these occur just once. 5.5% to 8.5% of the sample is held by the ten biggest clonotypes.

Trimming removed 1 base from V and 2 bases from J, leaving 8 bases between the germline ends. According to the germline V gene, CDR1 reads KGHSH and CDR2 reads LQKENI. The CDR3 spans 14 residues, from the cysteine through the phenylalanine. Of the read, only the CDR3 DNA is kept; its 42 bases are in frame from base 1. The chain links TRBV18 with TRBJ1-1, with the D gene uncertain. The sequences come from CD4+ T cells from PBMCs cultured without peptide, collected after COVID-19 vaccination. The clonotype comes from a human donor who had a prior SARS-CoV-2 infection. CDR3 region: CASSPLQANTEAFF. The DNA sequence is TGTGCCAGCTCACCACTCCAGGCAAACACTGAAGCTTTCTTT.